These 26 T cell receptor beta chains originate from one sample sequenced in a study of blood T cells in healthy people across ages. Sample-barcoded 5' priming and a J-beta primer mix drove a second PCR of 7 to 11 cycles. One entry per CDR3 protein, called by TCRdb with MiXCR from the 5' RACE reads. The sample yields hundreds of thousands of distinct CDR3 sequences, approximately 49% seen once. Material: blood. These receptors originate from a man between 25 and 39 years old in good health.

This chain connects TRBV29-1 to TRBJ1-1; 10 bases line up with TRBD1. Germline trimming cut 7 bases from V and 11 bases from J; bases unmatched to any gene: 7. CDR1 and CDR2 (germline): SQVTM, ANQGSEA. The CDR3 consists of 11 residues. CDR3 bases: TGCAGCGGGAGACAGGGGGCAGGGGCTTTCTTT. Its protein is CSGRQGAGAFF.

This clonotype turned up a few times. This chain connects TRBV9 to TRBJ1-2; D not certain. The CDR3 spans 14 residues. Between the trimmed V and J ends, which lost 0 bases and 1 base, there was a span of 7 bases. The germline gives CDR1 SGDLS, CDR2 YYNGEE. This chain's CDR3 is CASSVDGDNYGYTF. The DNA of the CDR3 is TGTGCCAGCAGCGTAGACGGGGATAACTATGGCTACACCTTC.

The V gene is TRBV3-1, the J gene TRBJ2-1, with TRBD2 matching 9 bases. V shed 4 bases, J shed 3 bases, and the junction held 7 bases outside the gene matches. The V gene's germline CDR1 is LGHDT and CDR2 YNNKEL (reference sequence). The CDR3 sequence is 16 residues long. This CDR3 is CASSPLAGINYNEQFF. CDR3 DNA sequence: TGTGCCAGCAGCCCCCTAGCGGGGATAAACTACAATGAGCAGTTCTTC.

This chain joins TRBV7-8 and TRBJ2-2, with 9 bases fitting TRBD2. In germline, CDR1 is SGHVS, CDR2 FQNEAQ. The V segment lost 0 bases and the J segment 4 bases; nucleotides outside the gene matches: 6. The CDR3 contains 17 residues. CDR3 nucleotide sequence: TGTGCCAGCAGCTTAGCGCGGGAGGGCCTTCGCACCGGGGAGCTGTTTTTT. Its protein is CASSLAREGLRTGELFF.

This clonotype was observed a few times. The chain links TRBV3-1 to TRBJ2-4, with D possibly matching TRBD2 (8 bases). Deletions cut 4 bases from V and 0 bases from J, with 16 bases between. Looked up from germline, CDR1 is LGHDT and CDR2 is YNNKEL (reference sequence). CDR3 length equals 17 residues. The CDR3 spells CASSRGGTALAKNIQYF. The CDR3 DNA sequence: TGTGCCAGCAGCCGCGGGGGGACAGCCTTAGCCAAAAACATTCAGTACTTC. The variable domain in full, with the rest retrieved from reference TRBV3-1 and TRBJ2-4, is DTAVSQTPKYLVTQMGNDKSIKCEQNLGHDTMYWYKQDSKKFLKIMFSYNNKELIINETVPNRFSPKSPDKAHLNLHINSLELGDSAVYFCASSRGGTALAKNIQYFGAGTRLSVL.

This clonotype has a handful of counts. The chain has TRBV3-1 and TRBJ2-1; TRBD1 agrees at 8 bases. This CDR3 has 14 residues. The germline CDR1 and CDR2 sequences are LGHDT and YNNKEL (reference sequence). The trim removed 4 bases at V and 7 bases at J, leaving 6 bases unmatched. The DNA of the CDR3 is TGTGCCAGCAGCCCGAGGACAGGGTCGAATGAGCAGTTCTTC. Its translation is CASSPRTGSNEQFF.

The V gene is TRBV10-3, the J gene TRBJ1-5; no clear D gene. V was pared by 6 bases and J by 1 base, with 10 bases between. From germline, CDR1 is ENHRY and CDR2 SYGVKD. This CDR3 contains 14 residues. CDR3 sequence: CAIRGTTSNQPQHF. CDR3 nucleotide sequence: TGTGCCATCAGGGGTACCACAAGCAATCAGCCCCAGCATTTT.

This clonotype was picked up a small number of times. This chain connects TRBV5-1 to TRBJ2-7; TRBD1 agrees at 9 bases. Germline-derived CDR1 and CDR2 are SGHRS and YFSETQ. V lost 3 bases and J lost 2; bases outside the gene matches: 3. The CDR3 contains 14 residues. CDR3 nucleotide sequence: TGCGCCAGCAGCTGGGGACAGGGAACCTACGAGCAGTACTTC. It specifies CASSWGQGTYEQYF.

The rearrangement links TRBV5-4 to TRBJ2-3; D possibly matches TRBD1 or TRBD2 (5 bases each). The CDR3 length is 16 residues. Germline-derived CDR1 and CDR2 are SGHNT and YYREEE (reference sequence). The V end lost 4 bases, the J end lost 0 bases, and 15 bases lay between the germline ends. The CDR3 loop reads CASSGDPPPSTDTQYF. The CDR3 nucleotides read TGTGCCAGCAGCGGGGACCCACCACCTAGCACAGATACGCAGTATTTT.

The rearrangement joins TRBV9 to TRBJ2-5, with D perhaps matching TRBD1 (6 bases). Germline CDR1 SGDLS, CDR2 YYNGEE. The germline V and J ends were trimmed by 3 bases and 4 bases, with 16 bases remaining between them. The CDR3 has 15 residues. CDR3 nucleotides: TGTGCCAGCAGCGACTGGGGGCAGGGTAGAGAGACCCAGTACTTC. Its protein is CASSDWGQGRETQYF.

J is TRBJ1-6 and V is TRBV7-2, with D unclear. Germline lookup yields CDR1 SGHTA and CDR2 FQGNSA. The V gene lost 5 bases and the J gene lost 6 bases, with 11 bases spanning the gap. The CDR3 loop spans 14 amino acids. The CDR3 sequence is CASSLRAANSPLHF. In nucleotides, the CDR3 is TGTGCCAGCAGCCTGCGGGCGGCTAATTCACCCCTCCACTTT.

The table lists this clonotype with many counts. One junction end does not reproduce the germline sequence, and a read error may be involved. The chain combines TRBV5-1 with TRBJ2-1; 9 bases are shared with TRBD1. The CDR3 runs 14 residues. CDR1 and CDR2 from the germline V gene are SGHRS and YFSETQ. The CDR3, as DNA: TGTGCCAGCAGCTCGGGACAGGGAGGAAATGAGCAGTTCTTC. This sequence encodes CASSSGQGGNEQFF. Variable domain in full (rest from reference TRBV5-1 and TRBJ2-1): KAGVTQTPRYLIKTRGQQVTLSCSPISGHRSVSWYQQTPGQGLQFLFEYFSETQRNKGNFPGRFSGRQFSNSRSEMNVSTLELGDSALYLCASSSGQGGNEQFFGPGTRLTVL.

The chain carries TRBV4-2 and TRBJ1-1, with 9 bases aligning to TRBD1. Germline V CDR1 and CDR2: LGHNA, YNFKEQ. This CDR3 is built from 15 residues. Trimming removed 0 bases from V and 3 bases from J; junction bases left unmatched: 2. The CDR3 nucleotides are TGTGCCAGCAGCCAAGAGGGACAGGGTGACACTGAAGCTTTCTTT. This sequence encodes CASSQEGQGDTEAFF.

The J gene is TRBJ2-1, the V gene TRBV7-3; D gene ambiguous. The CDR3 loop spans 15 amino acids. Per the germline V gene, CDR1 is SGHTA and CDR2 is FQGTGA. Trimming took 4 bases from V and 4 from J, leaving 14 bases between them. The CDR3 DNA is TGTGCCAGCAGCTCCGGTCTGGGCAGTTACAATGAGCAGTTCTTC. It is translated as CASSSGLGSYNEQFF.

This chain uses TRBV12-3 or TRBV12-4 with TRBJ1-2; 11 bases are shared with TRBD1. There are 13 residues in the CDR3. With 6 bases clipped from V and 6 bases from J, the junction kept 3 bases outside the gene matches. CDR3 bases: TGTGCCAGCAGCCGGACAGGGGGCGATGGCTACACCTTC. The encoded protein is CASSRTGGDGYTF.

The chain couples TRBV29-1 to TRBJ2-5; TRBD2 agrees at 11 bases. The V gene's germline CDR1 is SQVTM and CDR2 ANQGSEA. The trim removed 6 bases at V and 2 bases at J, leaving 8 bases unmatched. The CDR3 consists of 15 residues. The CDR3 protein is CSVNELAGAQETQYF. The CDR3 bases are TGCAGCGTAAATGAACTAGCGGGGGCTCAAGAGACCCAGTACTTC.

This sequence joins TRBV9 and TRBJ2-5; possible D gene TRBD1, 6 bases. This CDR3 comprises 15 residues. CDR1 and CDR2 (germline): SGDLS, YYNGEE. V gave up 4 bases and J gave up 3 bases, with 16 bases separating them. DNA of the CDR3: TGTGCCAGCAGCTCCGACGGGACACCGGAAGAGACCCAGTACTTC. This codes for CASSSDGTPEETQYF.

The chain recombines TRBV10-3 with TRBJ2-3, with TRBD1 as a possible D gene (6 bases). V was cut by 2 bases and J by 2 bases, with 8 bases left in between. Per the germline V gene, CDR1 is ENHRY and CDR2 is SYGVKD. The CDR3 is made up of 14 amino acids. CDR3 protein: CAISEGQYTDTQYF. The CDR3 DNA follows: TGTGCCATCAGTGAGGGACAGTACACAGATACGCAGTATTTT.

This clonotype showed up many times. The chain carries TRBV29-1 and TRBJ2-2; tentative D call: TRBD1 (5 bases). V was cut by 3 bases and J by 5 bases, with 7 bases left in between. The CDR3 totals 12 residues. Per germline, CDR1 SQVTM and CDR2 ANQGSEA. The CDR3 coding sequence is TGCAGCGTTGATCCAGGGACCGGGGAGCTGTTTTTT. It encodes CSVDPGTGELFF.

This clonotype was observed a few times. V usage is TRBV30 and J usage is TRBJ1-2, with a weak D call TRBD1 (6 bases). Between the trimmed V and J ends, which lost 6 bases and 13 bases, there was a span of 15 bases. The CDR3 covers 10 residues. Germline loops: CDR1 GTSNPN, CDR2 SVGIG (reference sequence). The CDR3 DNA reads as TGTGCCTGTGAGTGGGGGCAGTGCACCTTC. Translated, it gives CACEWGQCTF.

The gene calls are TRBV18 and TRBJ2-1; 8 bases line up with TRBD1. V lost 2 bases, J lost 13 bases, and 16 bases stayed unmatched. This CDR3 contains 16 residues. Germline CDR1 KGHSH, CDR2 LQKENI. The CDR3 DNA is TGTGCCAGCTCACCAAAGGTGCTGCAGGGGGCCGGAGGCCAGTTCTTC. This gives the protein CASSPKVLQGAGGQFF.

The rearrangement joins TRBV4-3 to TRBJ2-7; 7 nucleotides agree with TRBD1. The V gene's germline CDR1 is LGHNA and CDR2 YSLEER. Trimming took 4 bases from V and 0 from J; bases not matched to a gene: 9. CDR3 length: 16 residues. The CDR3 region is CASSPGTDKLSYEQYF. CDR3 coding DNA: TGCGCCAGCAGCCCAGGGACAGACAAACTCTCCTACGAGCAGTACTTC.

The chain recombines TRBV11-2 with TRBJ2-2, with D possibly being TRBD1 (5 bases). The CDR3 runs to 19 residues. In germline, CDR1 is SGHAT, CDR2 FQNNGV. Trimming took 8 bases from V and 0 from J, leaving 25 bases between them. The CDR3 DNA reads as TGTGCCAGCCGCCGACCCGGCAGGGCCTTAAACCCGAACACCGGGGAGCTGTTTTTT. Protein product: CASRRPGRALNPNTGELFF.

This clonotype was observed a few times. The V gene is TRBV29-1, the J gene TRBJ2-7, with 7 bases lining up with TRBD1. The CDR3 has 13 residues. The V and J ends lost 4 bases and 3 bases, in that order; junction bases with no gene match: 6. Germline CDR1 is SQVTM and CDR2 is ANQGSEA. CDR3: CSVGDSPRYEQYF. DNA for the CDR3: TGCAGCGTTGGGGACAGTCCCCGCTACGAGCAGTACTTC.

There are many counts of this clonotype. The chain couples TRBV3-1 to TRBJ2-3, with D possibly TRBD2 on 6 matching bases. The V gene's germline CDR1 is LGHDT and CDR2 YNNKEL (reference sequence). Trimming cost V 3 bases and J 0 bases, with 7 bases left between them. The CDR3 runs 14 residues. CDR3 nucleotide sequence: TGTGCCAGCAGCCAGGGGACTAGCACAGATACGCAGTATTTT. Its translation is CASSQGTSTDTQYF.

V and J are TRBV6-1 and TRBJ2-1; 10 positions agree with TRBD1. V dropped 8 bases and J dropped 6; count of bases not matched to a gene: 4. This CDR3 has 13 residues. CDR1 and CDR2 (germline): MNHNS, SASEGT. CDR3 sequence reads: CASPRDRGNEQFF. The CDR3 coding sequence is TGTGCCAGCCCCAGGGACAGGGGCAATGAGCAGTTCTTC.